These T cell receptor beta chains were read from a single sample in a study of blood T cell repertoires in COVID-19. Clones were read by immunoSEQ multiplex PCR, and TCRdb kept only the in-frame ones, dropping some. This table has approximately 110,000 clones, approximately 85% appearing once. Source material: peripheral blood. The receptors derive from a man in his fifties or sixties with acute or convalescent COVID-19. The CDR3 runs from the conserved cysteine through the conserved F or W. D genes are given only for firm matches. Expanded clones get a size class; other rows say once, few or many, or leave the size out.

j_call: TRBJ2-3
clone_size: .
v_call: TRBV3-1/TRBV3-2
d_call: .
cdr3_nt: TGTGCCAGCAGCCAGACAATAGGGAGAGATACGCAGTATTTT
cdr3_aa: CASSQTIGRDTQYF

j_call: TRBJ1-5
clone_size: .
v_call: TRBV24-1
d_call: .
cdr3_nt: TGTGCCACCAGACAGGGAACCAATCAGCCCCAGCATTTT
cdr3_aa: CATRQGTNQPQHF

j_call: TRBJ2-1
clone_size: .
v_call: TRBV5-1
d_call: TRBD1
cdr3_nt: TGCGCCAGCAGCTTGGTGGGACAGGGAATCAATGAGCAGTTCTTC
cdr3_aa: CASSLVGQGINEQFF

j_call: TRBJ1-2
clone_size: .
v_call: TRBV30
d_call: TRBD1
cdr3_nt: TGTGCCTGGAGAAAACCGGGACAGGGGTCCTATGGCTACACCTTC
cdr3_aa: CAWRKPGQGSYGYTF

j_call: TRBJ2-1
clone_size: .
v_call: TRBV5-1
d_call: TRBD1
cdr3_nt: TGCGCCAGCAGCTATCACAGGGGGCGGAATGAGCAGTTCTTC
cdr3_aa: CASSYHRGRNEQFF

j_call: TRBJ2-1
clone_size: .
v_call: TRBV5-4
d_call: .
cdr3_nt: TGTGCCAGCAGCTTAACTCAGGGGACCTACAATGAGCAGTTCTTC
cdr3_aa: CASSLTQGTYNEQFF

j_call: TRBJ2-2
clone_size: once
v_call: TRBV18
d_call: .
cdr3_nt: TGTGCCAGCTCACCACCCCAGGGTGAGTCCACCGGGGAGCTGTTTTTT
cdr3_aa: CASSPPQGESTGELFF

j_call: TRBJ1-1
clone_size: .
v_call: TRBV3-1/TRBV3-2
d_call: TRBD1
cdr3_nt: TGTGCCAGCAGCCCAACAGGGGAAACTGAAGCTTTCTTT
cdr3_aa: CASSPTGETEAFF

j_call: TRBJ1-2
clone_size: .
v_call: TRBV19
d_call: TRBD1
cdr3_nt: TGTGCCAGCACTAGACAGGGCGGAACCGCTAACTATGGCTACACCTTC
cdr3_aa: CASTRQGGTANYGYTF

j_call: TRBJ1-2
clone_size: .
v_call: TRBV19
d_call: .
cdr3_nt: TGTGCCAGTAGTATCGGACATAACTATGGCTACACCTTC
cdr3_aa: CASSIGHNYGYTF

j_call: TRBJ2-5
clone_size: .
v_call: TRBV9
d_call: .
cdr3_nt: TGTGCCAGCAGCGTAGGAGGGGAGGTCGGGGAGACCCAGTACTTC
cdr3_aa: CASSVGGEVGETQYF

j_call: TRBJ1-4
clone_size: .
v_call: TRBV5-1
d_call: TRBD1
cdr3_nt: TGCGCCAGCAGCTTAGGGACAGGGGGAGCTAATGAAAAACTGTTTTTT
cdr3_aa: CASSLGTGGANEKLFF

j_call: TRBJ1-5
clone_size: .
v_call: TRBV5-5
d_call: .
cdr3_nt: TGTGCCAGCAGTCAGGGAAGGGGGCCCCAGCATTTT
cdr3_aa: CASSQGRGPQHF

j_call: TRBJ2-4
clone_size: .
v_call: TRBV30
d_call: .
cdr3_nt: TGTGCCTGGGAGGGCGAGGGCAAAAACATTCAGTACTTC
cdr3_aa: CAWEGEGKNIQYF

j_call: TRBJ2-3
clone_size: .
v_call: TRBV27
d_call: .
cdr3_nt: TGTGCCAGCAGTAGACAGTCAACTAGCACAGATACGCAGTATTTT
cdr3_aa: CASSRQSTSTDTQYF

j_call: TRBJ1-1
clone_size: .
v_call: TRBV30
d_call: .
cdr3_nt: TGTGCCTGGAGTATCGCGAGAGGTAAAGCTTTCTTT
cdr3_aa: CAWSIARGKAFF

j_call: TRBJ1-5
clone_size: .
v_call: TRBV27
d_call: .
cdr3_nt: TGTGCCAGCAGTTTGGGAGGGTATAGCAATCAGCCCCAGCATTTT
cdr3_aa: CASSLGGYSNQPQHF

j_call: TRBJ2-3
clone_size: .
v_call: TRBV18
d_call: TRBD2
cdr3_nt: TGTGCCAGCTCGCTGCAGGCGGCCGGGACTAGCGGGAGTAGAGATACGCAGTATTTT
cdr3_aa: CASSLQAAGTSGSRDTQYF

j_call: TRBJ1-5
clone_size: .
v_call: TRBV12-3/TRBV12-4
d_call: .
cdr3_nt: TGTGCCAGCCGGACATCCCAGGGGCCCCAGCATTTT
cdr3_aa: CASRTSQGPQHF

j_call: TRBJ1-2
clone_size: .
v_call: TRBV11-2
d_call: TRBD1
cdr3_nt: TGTGCCAGCAGCACAATTAGGACAGGGCATGGCTACACCTTC
cdr3_aa: CASSTIRTGHGYTF

j_call: TRBJ1-1
clone_size: .
v_call: TRBV5-1
d_call: .
cdr3_nt: TGCGCCAGCAGCCTAAAAGTTACAGGGCGGACTGAAGCTTTCTTT
cdr3_aa: CASSLKVTGRTEAFF

j_call: TRBJ2-5
clone_size: .
v_call: TRBV14
d_call: .
cdr3_nt: TGTGCCAGCAGCCAAGAGTGGGGCCCGACCCAAGAGACCCAGTACTTC
cdr3_aa: CASSQEWGPTQETQYF

j_call: TRBJ2-6
clone_size: .
v_call: TRBV5-1
d_call: .
cdr3_nt: TGCGCCAGTCGAGGGAAAAGCTCTGGGGCCAACGTCCTGACTTTC
cdr3_aa: CASRGKSSGANVLTF

j_call: TRBJ1-1
clone_size: .
v_call: TRBV6-5
d_call: .
cdr3_nt: TGTGCCAGCAGTTACGACGGGGTACTGGGCACTGAAGCTTTCTTT
cdr3_aa: CASSYDGVLGTEAFF

j_call: TRBJ1-1
clone_size: .
v_call: TRBV30
d_call: .
cdr3_nt: TGTGCCTGGAGTGGGCAGGGTAACACTGAAGCTTTCTTT
cdr3_aa: CAWSGQGNTEAFF

j_call: TRBJ1-5
clone_size: .
v_call: TRBV27
d_call: .
cdr3_nt: TGTGCCAGCAGTTTACAGGCCCTTAGCAATCAGCCCCAGCATTTT
cdr3_aa: CASSLQALSNQPQHF

j_call: TRBJ1-2
clone_size: .
v_call: TRBV11-3
d_call: .
cdr3_nt: TGTGCCAGCAGCTTATCCCGACTGAGTGGCTACACCTTC
cdr3_aa: CASSLSRLSGYTF

j_call: TRBJ2-7
clone_size: .
v_call: TRBV6-2/TRBV6-3
d_call: .
cdr3_nt: TGTGCCAGCAGTTCCGCACCGGGACTTGAACTAAGGTTACGCTACGAGCAGTACTTC
cdr3_aa: CASSSAPGLELRLRYEQYF

j_call: TRBJ2-1
clone_size: .
v_call: TRBV11-3
d_call: TRBD2
cdr3_nt: TGTGCCAGCACTATAATAGCGGGAGGCTACAATGAGCAGTTCTTC
cdr3_aa: CASTIIAGGYNEQFF

j_call: TRBJ2-7
clone_size: .
v_call: TRBV5-6
d_call: .
cdr3_nt: TGTGCCAGCAGCTTGGGGCACCCGAACGAGCAGTACTTC
cdr3_aa: CASSLGHPNEQYF